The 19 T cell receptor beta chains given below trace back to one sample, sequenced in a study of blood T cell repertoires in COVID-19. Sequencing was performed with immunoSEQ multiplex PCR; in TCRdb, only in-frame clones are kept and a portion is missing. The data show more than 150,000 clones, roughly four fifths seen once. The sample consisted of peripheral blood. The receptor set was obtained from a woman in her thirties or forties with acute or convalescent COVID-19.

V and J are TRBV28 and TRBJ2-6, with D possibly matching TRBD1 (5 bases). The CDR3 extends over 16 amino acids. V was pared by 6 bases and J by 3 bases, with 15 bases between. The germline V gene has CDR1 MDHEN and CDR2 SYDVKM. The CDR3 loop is CASRQVVEVGANVLTF. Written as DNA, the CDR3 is TGTGCCAGCAGACAGGTTGTAGAGGTTGGGGCCAACGTCCTGACTTTC.

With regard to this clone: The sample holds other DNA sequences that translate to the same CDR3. CDR3 nucleotides: TGTGCCAGCAGCTTGGCGGGGGGGTTTTACGAGCAGTACTTC. Translated, it gives CASSLAGGFYEQYF. The chain joins TRBV5-4 to TRBJ2-7; 8 positions agree with TRBD2. Germline CDR1 SGHNT, CDR2 YYREEE (reference sequence). V lost 0 bases to trimming and J lost 4 bases; unmatched junction nucleotides: 3. The CDR3 covers 14 residues.

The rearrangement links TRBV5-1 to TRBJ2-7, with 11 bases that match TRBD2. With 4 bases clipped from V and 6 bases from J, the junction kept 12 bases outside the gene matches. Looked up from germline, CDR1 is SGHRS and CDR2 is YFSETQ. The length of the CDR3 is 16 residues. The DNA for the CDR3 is TGCGCCAGCAGCATGAGAGTTCTTGGGACTAGCGGCGAGCAGTACTTC. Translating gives CASSMRVLGTSGEQYF.

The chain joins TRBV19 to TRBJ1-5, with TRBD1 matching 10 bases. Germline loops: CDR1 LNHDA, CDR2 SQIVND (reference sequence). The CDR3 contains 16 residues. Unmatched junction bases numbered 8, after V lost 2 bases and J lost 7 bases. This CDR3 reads CASSITGTGARQPQHF. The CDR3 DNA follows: TGTGCCAGTAGTATAACCGGGACAGGGGCTCGACAGCCCCAGCATTTT.

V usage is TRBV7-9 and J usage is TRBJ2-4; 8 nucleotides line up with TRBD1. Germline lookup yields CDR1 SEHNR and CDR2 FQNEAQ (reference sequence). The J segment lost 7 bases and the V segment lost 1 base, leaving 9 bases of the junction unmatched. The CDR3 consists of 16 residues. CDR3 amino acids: CASSLERPGGLNIQYF. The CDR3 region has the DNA TGTGCCAGCAGCTTAGAAAGGCCAGGGGGCTTGAACATTCAGTACTTC.

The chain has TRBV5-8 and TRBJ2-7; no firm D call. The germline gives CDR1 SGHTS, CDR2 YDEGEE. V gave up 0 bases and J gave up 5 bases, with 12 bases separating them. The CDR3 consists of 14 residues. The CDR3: CASSLVSTINEQYF. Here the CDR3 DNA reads TGTGCCAGCAGCTTGGTGTCCACAATTAACGAGCAGTACTTC.

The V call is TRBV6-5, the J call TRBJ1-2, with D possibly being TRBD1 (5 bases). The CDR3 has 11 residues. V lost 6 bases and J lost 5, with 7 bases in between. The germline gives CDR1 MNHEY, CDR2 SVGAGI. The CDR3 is CASSDSYGYTF. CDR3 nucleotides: TGTGCCAGCAGCGACAGTTATGGCTACACCTTC.

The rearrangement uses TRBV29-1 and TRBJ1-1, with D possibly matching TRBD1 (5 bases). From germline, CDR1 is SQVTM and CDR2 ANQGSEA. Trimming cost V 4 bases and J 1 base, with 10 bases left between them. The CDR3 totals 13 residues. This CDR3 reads CSVVDRRNTEAFF. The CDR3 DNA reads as TGCAGCGTTGTCGACAGAAGGAACACTGAAGCTTTCTTT.

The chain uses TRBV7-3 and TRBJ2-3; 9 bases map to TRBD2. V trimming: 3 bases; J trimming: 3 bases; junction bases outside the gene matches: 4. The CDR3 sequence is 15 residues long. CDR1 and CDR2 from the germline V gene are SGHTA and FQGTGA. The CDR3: CASSFGLAKTDTQYF. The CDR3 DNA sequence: TGTGCCAGCAGCTTCGGACTAGCGAAAACAGATACGCAGTATTTT. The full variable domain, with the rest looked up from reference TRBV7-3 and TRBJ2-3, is GAGVSQTPSNKVTEKGKYVELRCDPISGHTALYWYRQSLGQGPEFLIYFQGTGAADDSGLPNDRFFAVRPEGSVSTLKIQRTERGDSAVYLCASSFGLAKTDTQYFGPGTRLTVL.

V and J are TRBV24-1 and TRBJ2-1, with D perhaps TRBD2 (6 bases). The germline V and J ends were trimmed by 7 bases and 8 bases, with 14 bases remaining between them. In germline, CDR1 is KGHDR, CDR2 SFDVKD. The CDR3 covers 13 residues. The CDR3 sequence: CATRNLGGDEQFF. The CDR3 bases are TGTGCCACCAGGAACTTGGGGGGTGATGAGCAGTTCTTC.

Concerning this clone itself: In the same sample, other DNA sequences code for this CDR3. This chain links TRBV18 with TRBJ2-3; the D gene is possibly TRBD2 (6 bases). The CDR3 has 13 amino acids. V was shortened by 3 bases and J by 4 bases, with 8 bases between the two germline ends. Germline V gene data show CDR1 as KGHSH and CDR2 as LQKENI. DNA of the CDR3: TGTGCCAGCTCACCGGGGGAGGCAGATACGCAGTATTTT. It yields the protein CASSPGEADTQYF.

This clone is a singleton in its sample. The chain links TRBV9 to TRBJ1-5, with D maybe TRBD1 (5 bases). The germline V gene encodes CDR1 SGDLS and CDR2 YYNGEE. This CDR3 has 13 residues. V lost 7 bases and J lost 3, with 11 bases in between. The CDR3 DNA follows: TGTGCCAGCGGTCCGGGGGTCAATCAGCCCCAGCATTTT. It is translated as CASGPGVNQPQHF.

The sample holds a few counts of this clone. The CDR3 reads CASSFRWASTNYGYTF. CDR3 coding DNA: TGTGCCAGCTCTTTTAGGTGGGCATCGACTAACTATGGCTACACCTTC. The J gene is TRBJ1-2, the V gene TRBV27, with D unresolved. The germline gives CDR1 MNHEY, CDR2 SMNVEV (reference sequence). Trimming removed 8 bases from V and 0 bases from J, with 19 bases in between. The CDR3 runs 16 residues.

The CDR3 spells CASSYGERDSRTDTQYF. The CDR3 coding sequence is TGCGCCAGCAGCTACGGCGAGCGGGATTCTCGAACAGATACGCAGTATTTT. The rearrangement joins TRBV5-1 to TRBJ2-3, with 7 bases matching TRBD2. Germline CDR1 and CDR2: SGHRS and YFSETQ. Unmatched junction bases numbered 13, after V lost 3 bases and J lost 3 bases. CDR3 length: 17 amino acids.

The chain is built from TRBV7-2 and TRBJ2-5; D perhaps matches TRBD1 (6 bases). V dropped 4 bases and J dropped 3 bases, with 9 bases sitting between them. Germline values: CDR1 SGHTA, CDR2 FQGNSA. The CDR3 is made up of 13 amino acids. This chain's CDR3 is CASSSYREETQYF. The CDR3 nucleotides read TGTGCCAGCAGCTCCTACAGGGAAGAGACCCAGTACTTC.

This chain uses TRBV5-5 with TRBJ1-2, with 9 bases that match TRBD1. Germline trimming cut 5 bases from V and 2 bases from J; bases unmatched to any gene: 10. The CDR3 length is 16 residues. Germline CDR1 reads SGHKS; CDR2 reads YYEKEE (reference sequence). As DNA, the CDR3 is TGTGCCAGCAGTCGACGGGACAGGGTGGCAAACTATGGCTACACCTTC. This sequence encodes CASSRRDRVANYGYTF.

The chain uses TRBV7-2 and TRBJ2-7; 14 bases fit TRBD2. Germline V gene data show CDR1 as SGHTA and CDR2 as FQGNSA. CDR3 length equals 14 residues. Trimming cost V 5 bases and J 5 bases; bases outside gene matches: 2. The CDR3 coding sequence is TGTGCCAGCAGCGGGACTAGCGGGGGACACGAGCAGTACTTC. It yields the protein CASSGTSGGHEQYF.

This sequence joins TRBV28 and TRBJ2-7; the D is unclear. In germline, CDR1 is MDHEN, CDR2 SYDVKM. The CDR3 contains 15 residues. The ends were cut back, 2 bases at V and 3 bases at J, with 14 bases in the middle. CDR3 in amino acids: CASSLTGSLDYEQYF. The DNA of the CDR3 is TGTGCCAGCAGTTTAACTGGATCTCTAGACTACGAGCAGTACTTC.

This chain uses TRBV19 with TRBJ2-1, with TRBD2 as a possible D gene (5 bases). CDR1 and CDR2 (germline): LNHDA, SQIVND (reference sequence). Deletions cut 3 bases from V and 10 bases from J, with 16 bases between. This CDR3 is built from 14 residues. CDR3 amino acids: CASSMRVRPGEQFF. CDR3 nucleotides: TGTGCCAGTAGTATGAGGGTGAGGCCCGGCGAGCAGTTCTTC.